The 30 T cell receptor beta chains listed next were all sequenced from one sample in a study of shared clonotypes between healthy human individuals. Only CD45RO-negative cells positively selected for CCR7 counted as naive CD8 cells, so terminally differentiated effector memory CD45RA+ cells were excluded. TCRdb's copy holds only in-frame clones and misses some; the assay was immunoSEQ multiplex PCR. The sample carries around 1.9 million clones, about 94% recorded once. The sequenced sample consisted of naive CD8+ T cells from PBMCs. The source of these receptors is a man between 18 and 29 years old in good health. Some clones in this sample may be carry-over from other donors' samples.

The gene calls are TRBV27 and TRBJ2-7; tentatively, D is TRBD2 (6 bases). The CDR3 extends over 14 amino acids. V gave up 0 bases and J gave up 7 bases, with 13 bases separating them. Looked up from germline, CDR1 is MNHEY and CDR2 is SMNVEV (reference sequence). The CDR3 is CASSLSLAAREQYF. The CDR3, as DNA: TGTGCCAGCAGTTTATCGTTAGCGGCCCGGGAGCAGTACTTC.

Concerning this clone: The same CDR3 arises from other DNA sequences in this sample as well. This chain connects TRBV19 to TRBJ2-1; D unresolved. Trimming stripped 2 bases from V and 3 bases from J, with 5 bases between. Germline V gives CDR1 LNHDA, CDR2 SQIVND (reference sequence). The CDR3 length is 13 residues. In nucleotides, the CDR3 is TGTGCCAGTAGTATATACGACTACAATGAGCAGTTCTTC. Its translation: CASSIYDYNEQFF. The full variable domain, rest sourced from reference TRBV19 and TRBJ2-1, is DGGITQSPKYLFRKEGQNVTLSCEQNLNHDAMYWYRQDPGQGLRLIYYSQIVNDFQKGDIAEGYSVSREKKESFPLTVTSAQKNPTAFYLCASSIYDYNEQFFGPGTRLTVL.

The chain has TRBV7-9 and TRBJ2-1; D gene ambiguous. Germline lookup yields CDR1 SEHNR and CDR2 FQNEAQ (reference sequence). This CDR3 has 14 residues. Trimming stripped 6 bases from V and 7 bases from J, with 16 bases between. In DNA form, the CDR3 reads TGTGCCAGCAGTTCCCCGGCGGCCGCAAATGAGCAGTTCTTC. Translating it yields CASSSPAAANEQFF.

V is TRBV6-6 and J is TRBJ1-5, with D possibly TRBD1 on 5 matching bases. The CDR3 totals 15 residues. The V gene's germline CDR1 is MNHNY and CDR2 SVGAGI (reference sequence). Trimming removed 0 bases at V and 3 bases at J, with 9 bases between. CDR3 amino acids: CASSYSSGTNQPQHF. As DNA, the CDR3 is TGTGCCAGCAGTTACTCGTCAGGGACCAATCAGCCCCAGCATTTT.

The V gene is TRBV7-6, the J gene TRBJ2-3; TRBD1 aligns across 9 bases. V shed 5 bases, J shed 3 bases, and the junction held 9 bases outside the gene matches. Germline values: CDR1 SGHVS, CDR2 FNYEAQ. This CDR3 comprises 16 residues. The CDR3 spells CASSQLYRGLTDTQYF. DNA for the CDR3: TGTGCCAGCAGCCAATTGTACAGGGGGCTAACAGATACGCAGTATTTT. Full variable domain (remainder filled in from reference TRBV7-6 and TRBJ2-3): GAGVSQSPRYKVTKRGQDVALRCDPISGHVSLYWYRQALGQGPEFLTYFNYEAQQDKSGLPNDRFSAERPEGSISTLTIQRTEQRDSAMYRCASSQLYRGLTDTQYFGPGTRLTVL.

The chain carries TRBV2 and TRBJ1-2; TRBD1 matches at 9 bases. This CDR3 has 16 amino acids. The V gene end was trimmed by 6 bases and the J gene end by 8 bases; junction bases not matched to a gene: 16. Germline CDR1 and CDR2: SNHLY and FYNNEI. Here the CDR3 DNA reads TGTGCCAGCAGCGAAACTGGGACAGGGCACTTTTGGGGCTACACCTTC. Residues: CASSETGTGHFWGYTF.

The genes are TRBV29-1 and TRBJ2-1, with D hard to call. The ends were cut back, 3 bases at V and 0 bases at J, with 6 bases in the middle. The CDR3 loop spans 13 amino acids. Germline CDR1 SQVTM, CDR2 ANQGSEA. CDR3 DNA: TGCAGCGTTGAGAAGAGCTCCTACAATGAGCAGTTCTTC. This sequence encodes CSVEKSSYNEQFF.

The V and J genes are TRBV7-2 and TRBJ1-2; tentative D call: TRBD1 (5 bases). V was pared by 4 bases and J by 4 bases, with 10 bases between. The CDR3 contains 13 residues. The germline V gene encodes CDR1 SGHTA and CDR2 FQGNSA. CDR3 in DNA: TGTGCCAGCAGCTCGGGGGGACTCTATGGCTACACCTTC. This encodes CASSSGGLYGYTF.

The chain joins TRBV10-2 to TRBJ2-7; D possibly corresponds to TRBD2 (5 bases). Trimming cost V 7 bases and J 2 bases, with 27 bases left between them. The CDR3 has 18 residues. The germline CDR1 and CDR2 sequences are WSHSY and SAAADI. CDR3 sequence (DNA): TGCGCCAGCATTCAAGGAGCGGCCGCTAAAAAATCAGCCTACGAGCAGTACTTC. Residues: CASIQGAAAKKSAYEQYF.

Worth noting for this clone: Different DNA sequences within this sample yield the same CDR3. This chain uses TRBV9 with TRBJ2-3; D possibly corresponds to TRBD2 (6 bases). Germline CDR1 reads SGDLS; CDR2 reads YYNGEE. V was cut by 0 bases and J by 0 bases, with 8 bases left in between. CDR3 length: 15 residues. The chain's CDR3 is CASSVGGASTDTQYF. For the CDR3, the DNA is TGTGCCAGCAGCGTAGGCGGGGCTAGCACAGATACGCAGTATTTT.

This chain uses TRBV30 with TRBJ2-5; 7 bases map to TRBD1. The end of the DNA is better explained by TRBJ2-7, so the J call may be wrong. This CDR3 is built from 13 residues. CDR1 and CDR2 (germline): GTSNPN, SVGIG (reference sequence). This CDR3 reads CALAPTGTYEQYF. The CDR3 coding sequence is TGTGCCTTAGCCCCGACAGGGACCTACGAGCAGTACTTC.

To note about this clone: The same CDR3 also results from other DNA sequences found in this sample. The chain employs TRBV15 and TRBJ2-7; D unresolved. Deletions cut 0 bases from V and 3 bases from J, with 6 bases between. CDR3 length equals 13 residues. Germline-derived CDR1 and CDR2 are LNHNV and YYDKDF (reference sequence). Written as DNA, the CDR3 is TGTGCCACCAGCAGAGAGGCAGGCTACGAGCAGTACTTC. Translated, it gives CATSREAGYEQYF.

In DNA, the CDR3 is TGTGCCAGCCACAGGGGGCGAGGTACTGAAGCTTTCTTT. This sequence encodes CASHRGRGTEAFF. V usage is TRBV28 and J usage is TRBJ1-1; 9 bases map to TRBD1. Germline CDR1 MDHEN, CDR2 SYDVKM. The length of the CDR3 is 13 residues. V shed 8 bases, J shed 5 bases, and the junction held 6 bases outside the gene matches.

This clone has a single count. The CDR3 DNA is TGTGCCAGCAGCGAACAGGGGAGGATGGTGTCAGATACGCAGTATTTT. Residues: CASSEQGRMVSDTQYF. The chain joins TRBV9 to TRBJ2-3, with a tentative D call TRBD1 (7 bases). The CDR3 has 16 amino acids. V lost 3 bases, J lost 4 bases, and 18 bases lay in between. Germline V CDR1 and CDR2: SGDLS, YYNGEE. The whole variable domain, filled in from reference TRBV9 and TRBJ2-3, reads DSGVTQTPKHLITATGQRVTLRCSPRSGDLSVYWYQQSLDQGLQFLIQYYNGEERAKGNILERFSAQQFPDLHSELNLSSLELGDSALYFCASSEQGRMVSDTQYFGPGTRLTVL.

J is TRBJ1-1 and V is TRBV21-1; the table's D call, TRBD1, has no DNA check behind it. TRBV21-1 constitutes a pseudogene. The CDR3 consists of 15 residues. The CDR3 sequence is CASSKAAGMPTEAFF. The CDR3 nucleotides read TGTGCCAGCAGCAAAGCGGCAGGCATGCCCACTGAAGCTTTCTTT.

The chain recombines TRBV2 with TRBJ2-5; 7 bases match TRBD2. This CDR3 is built from 14 residues. The trim removed 6 bases at V and 1 base at J, leaving 5 bases unmatched. Germline lookup yields CDR1 SNHLY and CDR2 FYNNEI. CDR3 in amino acids: CASSGAGSQETQYF. The CDR3, as DNA: TGTGCCAGCAGCGGAGCGGGATCCCAAGAGACCCAGTACTTC. The entire variable domain, with the rest obtained from reference TRBV2 and TRBJ2-5, is as follows: EPEVTQTPSHQVTQMGQEVILRCVPISNHLYFYWYRQILGQKVEFLVSFYNNEISEKSEIFDDQFSVERPDGSNFTLKIRSTKLEDSAMYFCASSGAGSQETQYFGPGTRLLVL.

This clone was counted a single time. The V gene is TRBV27, the J gene TRBJ2-3, with D tentatively TRBD1 (6 bases). V lost 5 bases and J 0 bases, leaving 15 bases between the germline ends. The CDR3 covers 16 residues. CDR1 is MNHEY and CDR2 is SMNVEV in the germline V gene (reference sequence). CDR3 sequence reads: CASSPRDTFSTDTQYF. The CDR3 region has the DNA TGTGCCAGCAGTCCCCGGGACACCTTCAGCACAGATACGCAGTATTTT.

The rearrangement uses TRBV7-9 and TRBJ1-1; D is unresolved. Trimming took off 5 bases at V and 0 bases at J, with 16 bases between the two ends. There are 16 residues in the CDR3. Germline V CDR1 and CDR2: SEHNR, FQNEAQ (reference sequence). CDR3 sequence (DNA): TGTGCCAGCAGCCGAGGACCCTACGGGGTGAACACTGAAGCTTTCTTT. This encodes CASSRGPYGVNTEAFF. The whole variable domain, filled in from reference TRBV7-9 and TRBJ1-1, reads DTGVSQNPRHKITKRGQNVTFRCDPISEHNRLYWYRQTLGQGPEFLTYFQNEAQLEKSRLLSDRFSAERPKGSFSTLEIQRTEQGDSAMYLCASSRGPYGVNTEAFFGQGTRLTVV.

A few counts support this clone. In DNA, the CDR3 is TGTGCCAGCAGTGATCCTGACCAAAGGACTGAAGCTTTCTTT. Translation gives CASSDPDQRTEAFF. V usage is TRBV2 and J usage is TRBJ1-1; D remains unclear. The CDR3 is made up of 14 amino acids. In germline, CDR1 is SNHLY, CDR2 FYNNEI. Between the trimmed V and J ends, which lost 3 bases and 5 bases, there was a span of 13 bases.

This sequence joins TRBV7-7 and TRBJ2-2; TRBD2 matches 8 bases. This CDR3 comprises 19 residues. The V segment lost 6 bases and the J segment 3 bases; nucleotides outside the gene matches: 18. The germline V gene encodes CDR1 SSHAT and CDR2 FNYEAQ (reference sequence). The CDR3 loop is CASSSGPSGRSLDTGELFF. CDR3 nucleotides: TGTGCCAGCAGTTCAGGACCGAGCGGGAGATCTTTGGACACCGGGGAGCTGTTTTTT.

The count of this clone is one. This sequence joins TRBV4-1 and TRBJ1-1; 10 bases fit TRBD1. Trimming took 2 bases from V and 4 from J; bases not matched to a gene: 4. Germline CDR1 reads MGHRA; CDR2 reads YSYEKL. There are 15 residues in the CDR3. CDR3 nucleotides: TGCGCCAGCAGCCAAAAGACAGGGGGCGTCACTGAAGCTTTCTTT. Amino acids: CASSQKTGGVTEAFF.

The rearrangement uses TRBV4-3 and TRBJ1-5; 7 nucleotides match TRBD1. The CDR3 is made up of 15 amino acids. The germline V gene encodes CDR1 LGHNA and CDR2 YSLEER. V dropped 3 bases and J dropped 4; count of bases not matched to a gene: 6. CDR3 sequence reads: CASSHGTAGNQPQHF. The DNA for the CDR3 is TGCGCCAGCAGCCACGGGACAGCAGGTAATCAGCCCCAGCATTTT.

The genes are TRBV5-6 and TRBJ2-7; 8 bases fit TRBD2. J gave up 0 bases and V 0 bases, and 8 bases lay outside the gene matches. Germline V gene lookup returns CDR1 SGHDT and CDR2 YYEEEE. This CDR3 spans 17 amino acids. CDR3 amino acids: CASSLEASGPNSYEQYF. DNA for the CDR3: TGTGCCAGCAGCTTGGAGGCTAGCGGGCCTAACTCCTACGAGCAGTACTTC.

This chain joins TRBV28 and TRBJ2-7, with 7 positions matching TRBD2. The CDR3 is 13 residues long. Germline trimming cut 5 bases from V and 0 bases from J; bases unmatched to any gene: 1. CDR1 MDHEN and CDR2 SYDVKM come from the germline V gene. CDR3 coding DNA: TGTGCCAGCAGTGGGACTACCTCCTACGAGCAGTACTTC. Its protein product is CASSGTTSYEQYF.

This chain joins TRBV5-1 and TRBJ1-4; D might be TRBD1 (6 bases). The CDR3 spans 18 residues. Germline-derived CDR1 and CDR2 are SGHRS and YFSETQ. V gave up 4 bases and J gave up 4 bases, with 23 bases separating them. This chain's CDR3 is CASSPDSGRGARNEKLFF. CDR3 DNA sequence: TGCGCCAGCAGCCCGGATTCGGGACGGGGGGCACGTAATGAAAAACTGTTTTTT.

The chain joins TRBV4-1 to TRBJ2-1, with D tentatively TRBD2 (5 bases). Deletions cut 4 bases from V and 0 bases from J, with 13 bases between. Germline-derived CDR1 and CDR2 are MGHRA and YSYEKL. The length of the CDR3 is 16 residues. CDR3 sequence: CASSPRLEASYNEQFF. The CDR3 DNA follows: TGCGCCAGCAGCCCGCGACTGGAGGCCTCCTACAATGAGCAGTTCTTC.

The rearrangement links TRBV7-6 to TRBJ2-1; 10 nucleotides match TRBD2. CDR3 size: 15 residues. V gave up 5 bases and J gave up 5 bases; unmatched junction bases: 6. CDR1 and CDR2 (germline): SGHVS, FNYEAQ. CDR3 bases: TGTGCCAGCAGCACCTTAGCGGGAGGCCACAATGAGCAGTTCTTC. This translates into CASSTLAGGHNEQFF.

This chain connects TRBV28 to TRBJ2-5; tentative D call: TRBD1 (6 bases). CDR1 is MDHEN and CDR2 is SYDVKM in the germline V gene. Trimming took off 2 bases at V and 2 bases at J, with 9 bases between the two ends. This CDR3 comprises 14 residues. The CDR3 coding sequence is TGTGCCAGCAGTTTAGCAGGGGCTCAAGAGACCCAGTACTTC. It yields the protein CASSLAGAQETQYF.

The chain's CDR3 is CASSLWTEPNTEAFF. The CDR3 coding sequence is TGCGCCAGCAGCTTGTGGACAGAGCCGAACACTGAAGCTTTCTTT. This sequence joins TRBV5-1 and TRBJ1-1; D is perhaps TRBD1 (6 bases). The germline V gene has CDR1 SGHRS and CDR2 YFSETQ. With 1 base removed from V and 1 base from J, the gap between germline ends came to 11 bases. The CDR3 is made up of 15 amino acids.

This chain joins TRBV9 and TRBJ1-3; TRBD1 matches at 7 bases. The CDR3 loop spans 17 amino acids. Germline trimming cut 3 bases from V and 2 bases from J; bases unmatched to any gene: 11. Germline assignment: CDR1 SGDLS and CDR2 YYNGEE. CDR3 sequence: CASSERVGQSPGNTIYF. CDR3 DNA sequence: TGTGCCAGCAGCGAGCGGGTGGGACAGTCTCCTGGAAACACCATATATTTT.